This T cell receptor (beta chain) came from a study of blood T cell repertoires in COVID-19. Study context: The United States, Italy and Spain were the sources of the acute and convalescent COVID-19 samples. T cells, B-cell-depleted T cells, or PBMCs provided the cDNA or gDNA that served as material.

Original analysis: Amplification with reference gene primers provided the estimates of nucleated cell counts. Profiling relied on immunoSEQ multiplex PCR, and the TCRdb table lists in-frame clones only, not all of them. V, J and clone size are those of that table, while D and trimming were read from the DNA. The table records 61,000 or so clones, 88% of them present only once. This CDR3 contains 16 residues. V was trimmed by 0 bases and J by 2 bases, leaving 14 bases between them. Germline assignment: CDR1 SGHDT and CDR2 YYEEEE. Sequencing was carried out using peripheral blood. This chain joins TRBV5-6 and TRBJ1-2, with a tentative D call TRBD1 (5 bases). The receptor comes from a woman older than 75 with active COVID-19. For the CDR3, the DNA is TGTGCCAGCAGCTTGGATGCGTCAGGGCGAAACTATGGCTACACCTTC. Amino acid sequence: CASSLDASGRNYGYTF.